These 27 T cell receptor beta chains originate from one sample sequenced in a study of PD-1 blockade in mismatch repair-deficient tumors. Clones were read by immunoSEQ multiplex PCR, and TCRdb kept only the in-frame ones, dropping some. The sample lists under 40,000 clones, 65% to 85% occurring once. The sequenced sample was PBMCs, obtained roughly 40 weeks after starting pembrolizumab. The receptor source for this set is an adult with mismatch repair-deficient cancer.

The V and J genes are TRBV7-3 and TRBJ2-1, with 7 bases fitting TRBD2. Trimming took 5 bases from V and 6 from J; bases not matched to a gene: 13. The CDR3 contains 16 residues. Looked up from germline, CDR1 is SGHTA and CDR2 is FQGTGA. For the CDR3, the DNA is TGTGCCAGCAGCCCCCGCGCCTTAGCGGGCCTCAATGAGCAGTTCTTC. It is translated as CASSPRALAGLNEQFF.

The chain couples TRBV5-1 to TRBJ2-4; D gene uncertain. V shed 0 bases and J shed 0 bases, with 19 bases lying between them. CDR1 and CDR2 from the germline V gene are SGHRS and YFSETQ. The CDR3 runs to 19 residues. DNA for the CDR3: TGCGCCAGCAGCTTGGCCATTAATGCAGACTTATTAGCCAAAAACATTCAGTACTTC. Its translation: CASSLAINADLLAKNIQYF.

The DNA of the CDR3 is TGTGCCAGCAGTTACGGGGGGGTTAGCACAGATACGCAGTATTTT. Translation: CASSYGGVSTDTQYF. The rearrangement joins TRBV6-5 to TRBJ2-3; 7 bases are shared with TRBD2. The CDR3 runs to 15 residues. Losses at the gene ends were 2 bases for V and 0 bases for J; bases not matched to a gene: 2. Germline V CDR1 and CDR2: MNHEY, SVGAGI.

The chain has TRBV7-2 and TRBJ2-2; the match to TRBD2 covers 7 bases. CDR1 is SGHTA, CDR2 FQGNSA, per germline. Trimming at V came to 2 bases and at J to 3 bases, leaving 3 bases not matched to a gene. The CDR3 is 15 residues long. In nucleotides, the CDR3 is TGTGCCAGCAGCTTATTCCTAGCGGACACCGGGGAGCTGTTTTTT. Encoded protein: CASSLFLADTGELFF.

V and J are TRBV28 and TRBJ2-2, with D uncertain. Between the trimmed V and J ends, which lost 3 bases and 4 bases, there was a span of 15 bases. Germline V gene sequence: CDR1 MDHEN, CDR2 SYDVKM. CDR3 length: 16 amino acids. The DNA for the CDR3 is TGTGCCAGCAGTTTCGGTACCTTTTCTGGCACCGGGGAGCTGTTTTTT. It specifies CASSFGTFSGTGELFF.

V and J are TRBV5-1 and TRBJ2-1, with D maybe TRBD1 (6 bases). Trimming took 1 base from V and 5 from J, leaving 13 bases between them. This CDR3 has 15 amino acids. Looked up from germline, CDR1 is SGHRS and CDR2 is YFSETQ. Written as DNA, the CDR3 is TGCGCCAGCAGCTTGTCAGGGGAACTTAACAATGAGCAGTTCTTC. The encoded protein is CASSLSGELNNEQFF.

V gene TRBV18 combines with J gene TRBJ1-1; 11 bases map to TRBD1. CDR1 and CDR2 from the germline V gene are KGHSH and LQKENI. V lost 3 bases and J lost 2; bases outside the gene matches: 2. There are 15 residues in the CDR3. The CDR3 reads CASSPGTGGNTEAFF. CDR3 nucleotide sequence: TGTGCCAGCTCACCCGGGACAGGGGGAAACACTGAAGCTTTCTTT.

The chain combines TRBV9 with TRBJ1-2; the D gene is possibly TRBD1 (6 bases). The CDR3 contains 13 residues. Germline V gene lookup returns CDR1 SGDLS and CDR2 YYNGEE. V was pared by 0 bases and J by 4 bases, with 7 bases between. CDR3 in DNA: TGTGCCAGCAGCGTAGAAGGGGGCTATGGCTACACCTTC. Protein product: CASSVEGGYGYTF.

This clone was found a few times. The chain employs TRBV6-5 and TRBJ1-2; D possibly corresponds to TRBD1 (5 bases). V was shortened by 5 bases and J by 5 bases, with 12 bases between the two germline ends. The germline V gene encodes CDR1 MNHEY and CDR2 SVGAGI. The CDR3 runs to 13 residues. This CDR3 is CASSQYQGYGYTF. In nucleotides, the CDR3 is TGTGCCAGCAGTCAATACCAGGGATATGGCTACACCTTC.

V gene TRBV11-3 combines with J gene TRBJ1-2; D perhaps matches TRBD1 (6 bases). Germline CDR1 is SGHNT and CDR2 is YENEEA. The CDR3 loop spans 14 amino acids. V was shortened by 0 bases and J by 6 bases, with 11 bases between the two germline ends. CDR3 amino acids: CASSLDRQDDGYTF. CDR3 DNA: TGTGCCAGCAGCTTAGATCGACAGGACGATGGCTACACCTTC.

This clone was observed a single time. This rearrangement joins TRBV6-4 to TRBJ2-1, with TRBD2 matching 13 bases. This CDR3 has 15 amino acids. Germline loops: CDR1 MRHNA, CDR2 SNTAGT. Trimming at V came to 0 bases and at J to 10 bases, leaving 3 bases not matched to a gene. The CDR3 sequence: CASSDSGLAGVEQFF. The CDR3 bases are TGTGCCAGCAGTGACTCCGGACTAGCGGGAGTCGAGCAGTTCTTC.

The V call is TRBV15, the J call TRBJ2-5; 7 positions match TRBD2. The CDR3 consists of 15 residues. From germline, CDR1 is LNHNV and CDR2 YYDKDF (reference sequence). Trimming took 1 base from V and 1 from J; bases not matched to a gene: 3. The CDR3 here is CATSRVGEGQETQYF. The CDR3, as DNA: TGTGCCACCAGCAGAGTCGGGGAGGGCCAAGAGACCCAGTACTTC.

The rearrangement uses TRBV9 and TRBJ2-3; 8 nucleotides align to TRBD2. The junction had 10 bases not matched to a gene; V was cut back by 4 bases and J by 6 bases. The CDR3 contains 15 residues. Germline V gives CDR1 SGDLS, CDR2 YYNGEE. DNA for the CDR3: TGTGCCAGCAGCCTCGGGACTAGTGGGGATGATACGCAGTATTTT. It translates to CASSLGTSGDDTQYF. The full variable domain, its missing parts supplied by reference TRBV9 and TRBJ2-3, is DSGVTQTPKHLITATGQRVTLRCSPRSGDLSVYWYQQSLDQGLQFLIQYYNGEERAKGNILERFSAQQFPDLHSELNLSSLELGDSALYFCASSLGTSGDDTQYFGPGTRLTVL.

The chain joins TRBV28 to TRBJ1-3; perhaps TRBD1 as D (6 bases). Trimming left V 2 bases short and J 6 bases short, with 17 bases between. From germline, CDR1 is MDHEN and CDR2 SYDVKM. The CDR3 is 16 residues long. In nucleotides, the CDR3 is TGTGCCAGCAGTTTAACAACAGGGCATCGCGAAAACACCATATATTTT. The encoded protein is CASSLTTGHRENTIYF.

The chain combines TRBV10-3 with TRBJ1-5, with 8 bases fitting TRBD1. The V segment lost 6 bases and the J segment 7 bases; nucleotides outside the gene matches: 11. The germline gives CDR1 ENHRY, CDR2 SYGVKD. The CDR3 spans 15 residues. In nucleotides, the CDR3 is TGTGCCATCAGACCGACAGGGGAGGCCGGGCAGCCCCAGCATTTT. Residues: CAIRPTGEAGQPQHF.

The rearrangement joins TRBV6-1 to TRBJ1-5; the D gene is possibly TRBD1 (6 bases). This CDR3 has 14 amino acids. CDR1 MNHNS and CDR2 SASEGT come from the germline V gene. Trimming stripped 8 bases from V and 3 bases from J, with 14 bases between. This CDR3 reads CASGGGQSNQPQHF. CDR3 in DNA: TGTGCCAGCGGTGGAGGACAGTCCAATCAGCCCCAGCATTTT.

This rearrangement joins TRBV9 to TRBJ2-4; 9 nucleotides match TRBD2. Germline V gives CDR1 SGDLS, CDR2 YYNGEE. The trim removed 4 bases at V and 9 bases at J, leaving 8 bases unmatched. The length of the CDR3 is 14 residues. The CDR3 sequence is CASSPTGLAPIQYF. In DNA form, the CDR3 reads TGTGCCAGCAGCCCAACGGGACTAGCACCCATTCAGTACTTC. Full variable domain (outside the CDR3, taken from reference TRBV9 and TRBJ2-4): DSGVTQTPKHLITATGQRVTLRCSPRSGDLSVYWYQQSLDQGLQFLIQYYNGEERAKGNILERFSAQQFPDLHSELNLSSLELGDSALYFCASSPTGLAPIQYFGAGTRLSVL.

The chain employs TRBV10-3 and TRBJ1-1; TRBD1 matches at 7 bases. The J segment lost 3 bases and the V segment lost 3 bases, leaving 7 bases of the junction unmatched. Per the germline V gene, CDR1 is ENHRY and CDR2 is SYGVKD. The CDR3 covers 15 residues. DNA of the CDR3: TGTGCCATCAGTGACAACAGGGGATATGACACTGAAGCTTTCTTT. Translation: CAISDNRGYDTEAFF.

The genes are TRBV6-1 and TRBJ2-2; TRBD1 might be the D (6 bases). CDR3 length: 13 residues. Looked up from germline, CDR1 is MNHNS and CDR2 is SASEGT. The V end was cut by 6 bases, the J end by 5 bases, with 10 bases between. For the CDR3, the DNA is TGTGCCAGCAGAACCACAGGGACCGGGGAGCTGTTTTTT. It codes for CASRTTGTGELFF.

This clone was detected only once. The chain is built from TRBV28 and TRBJ2-3, with 13 bases fitting TRBD2. The CDR3 extends over 15 amino acids. In germline, CDR1 is MDHEN, CDR2 SYDVKM. V shed 6 bases, J shed 7 bases, and the junction held 7 bases outside the gene matches. The CDR3 DNA reads as TGTGCCAGCAGACAGGGACTAGCGGGGAGGAATACGCAGTATTTT. As protein: CASRQGLAGRNTQYF.

The rearrangement links TRBV28 to TRBJ2-1, with 11 bases matching TRBD2. The germline V gene encodes CDR1 MDHEN and CDR2 SYDVKM. After removal of 4 bases from V and 0 bases from J, the junction contained 8 bases not matched to a gene. The CDR3 runs 18 residues. CDR3 DNA sequence: TGTGCCAGCAGTTCCGCCGCTAGCGGGGGGAGCTCCTACAATGAGCAGTTCTTC. This gives the protein CASSSAASGGSSYNEQFF. The whole variable domain, remainder taken from reference TRBV28 and TRBJ2-1, is DVKVTQSSRYLVKRTGEKVFLECVQDMDHENMFWYRQDPGLGLRLIYFSYDVKMKEKGDIPEGYSVSREKKERFSLILESASTNQTSMYLCASSSAASGGSSYNEQFFGPGTRLTVL.

This clone has just one count. The chain employs TRBV2 and TRBJ2-2, with D possibly being TRBD2 (5 bases). With 7 bases removed from V and 5 bases from J, the gap between germline ends came to 11 bases. CDR1 and CDR2 (germline): SNHLY, FYNNEI. The CDR3 has 13 residues. CDR3 protein: CASIKDLTGELFF. For the CDR3, the DNA is TGTGCCAGCATCAAGGACTTAACCGGGGAGCTGTTTTTT.

The chain joins TRBV19 to TRBJ1-1; D perhaps matches TRBD1 (6 bases). The germline V and J ends were trimmed by 7 bases and 2 bases, with 8 bases remaining between them. Germline lookup yields CDR1 LNHDA and CDR2 SQIVND (reference sequence). This CDR3 is built from 12 residues. The CDR3 DNA follows: TGTGCCAGTACACAGGGAAACACTGAAGCTTTCTTT. Translated, it gives CASTQGNTEAFF.

V usage is TRBV6-5 and J usage is TRBJ2-3, with 8 bases identical to TRBD2. V lost 4 bases, J lost 7 bases, and 1 base stayed unmatched. The CDR3 is 12 amino acids. CDR1 is MNHEY, CDR2 SVGAGI, per germline. CDR3 nucleotides: TGTGCCAGCAGTTCGGGGGGGAATACGCAGTATTTT. It is translated as CASSSGGNTQYF.

This chain joins TRBV4-2 and TRBJ2-2, with TRBD2 matching 16 bases. The germline V gene has CDR1 LGHNA and CDR2 YNFKEQ. V was pared by 3 bases and J by 6 bases, with 4 bases of the junction left unmatched. The CDR3 has 17 amino acids. CDR3 amino acids: CASSQGTSGRGAGELFF. The CDR3 nucleotides read TGTGCCAGCAGCCAGGGGACTAGCGGGAGGGGGGCCGGGGAGCTGTTTTTT.

The chain joins TRBV5-1 to TRBJ2-5; the D gene is possibly TRBD2 (5 bases). The CDR3 runs to 14 residues. The V end was cut by 4 bases, the J end by 5 bases, with 15 bases between. CDR1 and CDR2 from the germline V gene are SGHRS and YFSETQ. This CDR3 reads CASSPTTTGETQYF. CDR3 in DNA: TGCGCCAGCAGCCCCACTACGACGGGGGAGACCCAGTACTTC.

The chain has TRBV2 and TRBJ2-5; possible D gene TRBD2, 6 bases. Looked up from germline, CDR1 is SNHLY and CDR2 is FYNNEI. V gave up 7 bases and J gave up 5 bases, with 17 bases separating them. The CDR3 runs to 14 residues. CDR3 DNA: TGTGCCAGCAAGGCAGGGAGGAGCGGGGAGACCCAGTACTTC. Translated: CASKAGRSGETQYF.